Here is one T cell receptor (beta chain) with its context. Its antigen is currently unknown. The germline gives CDR1 SGHDN, CDR2 FVKESK. This CDR3 has 14 amino acids. Between the trimmed V and J ends, which lost 1 base and 1 base, there was a span of 7 bases. This sample is drawn from a study of cytomegalovirus exposure and HLA in healthy donors. Study information: In a later analysis, it was reported that the approximately 110 validation repertoires had been produced on the same platform as the roughly 610 repertoires belonging to the first cohort. Study-level points and caveats: According to a subsequent analysis, TCR clusters from the first cohort were inclined to appear together in the roughly 110 validation repertoires.

Only in-frame clones appear in the TCRdb table, and some are missing; sequencing was by immunoSEQ multiplex PCR. Seen here are some 210,000 clones, roughly 85% observed once, and the top ten hold around 5.6%. This chain joins TRBV14 and TRBJ1-1; D gene uncertain. Material for sequencing was PBMCs. The TCR originated in a woman under 30 in good health and CMV-seronegative. In DNA form, the CDR3 reads TGTGCCAGCAGCCAAGTCCTAGGGAACACTGAAGCTTTCTTT. Amino acid sequence: CASSQVLGNTEAFF.